These 4 T cell receptor beta chains were sequenced from one sample in a study of breast tumors, draining lymph nodes, adjacent tissues. Axillary draining lymph nodes of breast cancer patients supplied the node samples. TCRdb ran MiXCR on the multiplex PCR reads and lists one entry per CDR3 protein. Here the sample spans roughly 220,000 distinct CDR3 sequences, around 34% being singletons. Sequenced sample: axillary lymph node tissue. The source of these receptors is a female donor with breast cancer. Some clones in this sample may be carry-over from other donors' samples.

This clonotype turned up a few times. The chain is built from TRBV10-3 and TRBJ1-5; 11 nucleotides line up with TRBD1. With V trimmed by 10 bases and J by 6 bases, 11 bases remained unmatched. CDR1 is ENHRY, CDR2 SYGVKD, per germline. The length of the CDR3 is 15 residues. This CDR3 is CATGQGARRGQPQHF. In DNA form, the CDR3 reads TGTGCCACTGGACAGGGGGCGCGAAGGGGTCAGCCCCAGCATTTT.

This clonotype was counted many times. V is TRBV20-1 and J is TRBJ2-2, with D possibly matching TRBD2 (5 bases). Trimming took 5 bases from V and 3 from J, leaving 16 bases between them. In germline, CDR1 is DFQATT, CDR2 SNEGSKA (reference sequence). CDR3 size: 15 residues. The CDR3 is CSALRRGRDTGELFF. The CDR3 DNA reads TGCAGTGCTCTCCGTCGAGGGAGAGACACCGGGGAGCTGTTTTTT.

This clonotype was seen at least ten times. The chain has TRBV5-1 and TRBJ2-1, with 8 bases matching TRBD2. There are 16 residues in the CDR3. The germline V gene has CDR1 SGHRS and CDR2 YFSETQ. The V segment lost 4 bases and the J segment 7 bases; nucleotides outside the gene matches: 13. The DNA for the CDR3 is TGCGCCAGCAGCCAGAGCGGGAGTGTCTTGGGAAATGAGCAGTTCTTC. Translation gives CASSQSGSVLGNEQFF.

The chain couples TRBV15 to TRBJ2-1; D is uncertain. Germline V gene lookup returns CDR1 LNHNV and CDR2 YYDKDF (reference sequence). V was shortened by 1 base and J by 7 bases, with 11 bases between the two germline ends. CDR3 length: 14 residues. The CDR3 DNA is TGTGCCACCAGCAGAGCGACACTCAATAATGAGCAGTTCTTC. Its translation: CATSRATLNNEQFF.